The 5 T cell receptor beta chains reported below all come from one sample, sequenced in a study of T cell responses to AZD1222 COVID-19 vaccine. This table comes from immunoSEQ multiplex PCR, and its TCRdb copy is limited to in-frame clones, with some not included. The sample gives more than 110,000 clones, 80% to 95% of which show up once; roughly 3.1% is in the top ten. This sample comprised peripheral blood, obtained on day 0 of AZD1222 vaccination. These receptors were collected from an adult in good health.

CDR3 amino acids: CATGTGGLSYEQYF. The CDR3 nucleotides are TGTGCCACGGGGACAGGGGGCTTGTCCTACGAGCAGTACTTC. This chain links TRBV30 with TRBJ2-7; 12 bases agree with TRBD1. With V trimmed by 8 bases and J by 1 base, 6 bases remained unmatched. This CDR3 contains 14 residues. Germline V gene lookup returns CDR1 GTSNPN and CDR2 SVGIG (reference sequence). Drawing the rest from reference TRBV30 and TRBJ2-7, the complete variable domain is SQTIHQWPATLVQPVGSPLSLECTVEGTSNPNLYWYRQAAGRGLQLLFYSVGIGQISSEVPQNLSASRPQDRQFILSSKKLLLSDSGFYLCATGTGGLSYEQYFGPGTRLTVT.

The rearrangement joins TRBV27 to TRBJ2-7; no reliable D call. Germline loops: CDR1 MNHEY, CDR2 SMNVEV (reference sequence). V was trimmed by 5 bases and J by 2 bases, leaving 10 bases between them. The CDR3 runs to 13 residues. CDR3: CASSPVAAYEQYF. CDR3 nucleotides: TGTGCCAGCAGTCCTGTAGCCGCCTACGAGCAGTACTTC.

The rearrangement joins TRBV6-5 to TRBJ1-1; D may be TRBD1 (6 bases). Trimming shortened V by 5 bases and J by 3 bases, and 10 bases separated the two germline ends. The CDR3 is 13 amino acids. Germline V gene data show CDR1 as MNHEY and CDR2 as SVGAGI. The DNA for the CDR3 is TGTGCCAGCAGTCGCTACAGGGACACTGAAGCTTTCTTT. Translated, it gives CASSRYRDTEAFF.

The chain combines TRBV6-5 with TRBJ1-4; D gene uncertain. Trimming left V 5 bases short and J 5 bases short, with 0 bases between. From germline, CDR1 is MNHEY and CDR2 SVGAGI. CDR3 length equals 10 residues. CDR3 bases: TGTGCCAGCAGTAATGAAAAACTGTTTTTT. Encoded protein: CASSNEKLFF.

This chain joins TRBV19 and TRBJ1-2; possibly TRBD1 for D (5 bases). The CDR3 is made up of 15 amino acids. In germline, CDR1 is LNHDA, CDR2 SQIVND (reference sequence). The V gene lost 6 bases and the J gene lost 2 bases, with 16 bases spanning the gap. CDR3 region: CASRIPGRANYGYTF. CDR3 coding DNA: TGTGCCAGTAGGATCCCCGGCAGGGCGAACTATGGCTACACCTTC.